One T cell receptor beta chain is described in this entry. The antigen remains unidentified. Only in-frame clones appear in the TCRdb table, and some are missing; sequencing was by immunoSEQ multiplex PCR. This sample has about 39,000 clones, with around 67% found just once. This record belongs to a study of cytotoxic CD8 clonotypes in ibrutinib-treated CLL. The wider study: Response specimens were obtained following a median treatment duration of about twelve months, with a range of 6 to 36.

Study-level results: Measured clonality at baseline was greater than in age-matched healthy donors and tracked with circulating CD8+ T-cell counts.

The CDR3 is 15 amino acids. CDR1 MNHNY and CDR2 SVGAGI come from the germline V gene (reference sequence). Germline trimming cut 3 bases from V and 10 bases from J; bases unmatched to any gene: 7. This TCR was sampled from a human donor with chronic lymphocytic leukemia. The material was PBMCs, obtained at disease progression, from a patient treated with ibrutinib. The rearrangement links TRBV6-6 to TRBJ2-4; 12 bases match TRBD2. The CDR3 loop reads CASSYVTSGSGIQYF. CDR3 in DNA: TGTGCCAGCAGTTATGTGACTAGCGGGAGTGGGATTCAGTACTTC.